This TCR beta chain was documented in a study of CD8 T cells in ankylosing spondylitis. CDR1 is SGHRS and CDR2 is YFSETQ in the germline V gene. Trimming cost V 4 bases and J 1 base; bases outside gene matches: 12. The CDR3 sequence is 18 residues long. TCRdb passed the 5' RACE reads through MiXCR, listing each CDR3 protein once. The sample has under 400,000 distinct CDR3 sequences, under 14% seen once. This clonotype was picked up many times. Its antigen is not identified. Whole-study findings and limits: Some motif variants were previously reported in reactive arthritis synovial fluid and blood.

The V and J genes are TRBV5-1 and TRBJ2-3, with 10 nucleotides matching TRBD1. The sequencing input was blood, either unsorted or a sorted T cell fraction (not recorded which). The sequence derives from a female donor with ankylosing spondylitis or in good health (not recorded which). The CDR3 loop reads CASSPKVRDRGRTDTQYF. In nucleotides, the CDR3 is TGCGCCAGCAGCCCCAAAGTCCGGGACAGGGGTCGCACAGATACGCAGTATTTT.